What follows are 9 T cell receptor beta chains derived from one specimen sequenced in a study of shared clonotypes between healthy human individuals. This table comes from immunoSEQ multiplex PCR, and its TCRdb copy is limited to in-frame clones, with some not included. Of a few million clones in the sample, 93% were seen once. The sample consisted of naive CD4+ T cells from PBMCs. The subset is: CD45RA+ positively selected. Source of these receptors: a man younger than 30 in good health. Some clones in this sample may be carry-over from other donors' samples.

This chain uses TRBV19 with TRBJ2-6; D ambiguous. The length of the CDR3 is 19 residues. The ends were cut back, 5 bases at V and 0 bases at J, with 20 bases in the middle. The germline V gene has CDR1 LNHDA and CDR2 SQIVND (reference sequence). The CDR3 here is CASSSLHFDKYSGANVLTF. CDR3 sequence (DNA): TGTGCCAGTAGTTCCCTCCACTTCGACAAATACTCTGGGGCCAACGTCCTGACTTTC.

The V and J genes are TRBV9 and TRBJ1-2; D remains ambiguous. Germline V gene sequence: CDR1 SGDLS, CDR2 YYNGEE. V shed 0 bases and J shed 2 bases, with 11 bases lying between them. The CDR3 is made up of 15 amino acids. CDR3 in DNA: TGTGCCAGCAGCGTAGAGGGCTCTTTCAACTATGGCTACACCTTC. It codes for CASSVEGSFNYGYTF.

The rearrangement links TRBV29-1 to TRBJ2-1, with TRBD2 matching 7 bases. This CDR3 region has 15 residues. With V trimmed by 6 bases and J by 3 bases, 11 bases remained unmatched. Germline V gene sequence: CDR1 SQVTM, CDR2 ANQGSEA. The CDR3 DNA follows: TGCAGCGTGGGGGGGATGGCGGACTACTACAATGAGCAGTTCTTC. Encoded protein: CSVGGMADYYNEQFF.

DNA of the CDR3: TGTGCCAGCAGCAACCGGGACACCTACGAGCAGTACTTC. Protein product: CASSNRDTYEQYF. This chain links TRBV9 with TRBJ2-7, with a weak D call TRBD1 (6 bases). The germline V gene has CDR1 SGDLS and CDR2 YYNGEE. Trimming pared 4 bases from V and 2 bases from J, leaving 10 bases between. This CDR3 spans 13 amino acids.

This clone was observed a single time. V and J are TRBV28 and TRBJ1-2; D call uncertain. The CDR3 runs to 14 residues. V shed 4 bases and J shed 4 bases, with 13 bases lying between them. Germline lookup yields CDR1 MDHEN and CDR2 SYDVKM. The CDR3 bases are TGTGCCAGCAGTTCCTCCGGGTCAACCTATGGCTACACCTTC. Translation: CASSSSGSTYGYTF.

The V call is TRBV7-3, the J call TRBJ2-1; 9 bases fit TRBD2. This CDR3 spans 13 amino acids. Germline CDR1 is SGHTA and CDR2 is FQGTGA. The trim removed 3 bases at V and 13 bases at J, leaving 7 bases unmatched. CDR3 region: CASSLTSGDPQFF. DNA of the CDR3: TGTGCCAGCAGCTTGACTAGCGGAGACCCCCAGTTCTTC.

This sequence joins TRBV6-5 and TRBJ2-7, with D hard to call. Germline V gene data show CDR1 as MNHEY and CDR2 as SVGAGI. The CDR3 spans 14 residues. Deletions cut 5 bases from V and 0 bases from J, with 11 bases between. CDR3 sequence reads: CASSLTFSSYEQYF. The DNA of the CDR3 is TGTGCCAGCAGTCTGACATTTTCCTCCTACGAGCAGTACTTC.

The chain uses TRBV4-3 and TRBJ2-7, with 7 bases lining up with TRBD2. Germline assignment: CDR1 LGHNA and CDR2 YSLEER. V dropped 2 bases and J dropped 10; count of bases not matched to a gene: 14. The CDR3 sequence is 15 residues long. CDR3 protein: CASSQTSDPSPGQYF. DNA of the CDR3: TGCGCCAGCAGCCAAACTAGCGACCCCTCCCCCGGCCAGTACTTC.

The chain carries TRBV7-6 and TRBJ2-5; no reliable D call. Germline V gene sequence: CDR1 SGHVS, CDR2 FNYEAQ. Trimming cost V 5 bases and J 4 bases, with 11 bases left between them. CDR3 length: 13 amino acids. CDR3 sequence reads: CASSGRSRETQYF. The CDR3 region has the DNA TGTGCCAGCAGCGGTAGGAGTCGAGAGACCCAGTACTTC.